This T cell receptor beta chain was found in a study of shared clonotypes between healthy human individuals. This CDR3 has 16 amino acids. Per germline, CDR1 SGHDT and CDR2 YYEEEE. V shed 1 base and J 6 bases; nucleotides not matched to a gene: 7. Each donor was a Caucasian adult residing in Nashville, Tennessee. Method: immunoSEQ multiplex PCR; TCRdb's copy keeps in-frame clones and lacks some. The sample has some 1,600,000 clones; approximately 98% are singletons. Sample: naive CD4+ T cells sorted from blood. As to subset: CD45RA+ positively selected. This clonotype originated in a man aged 25-40 years in good health. The V gene is TRBV5-6, the J gene TRBJ2-2, with 9 bases that match TRBD1. CDR3 sequence reads: CASSLPGQGQSGELFF. DNA of the CDR3: TGTGCCAGCAGCTTGCCCGGACAGGGGCAATCCGGGGAGCTGTTTTTT. Using reference TRBV5-6 and TRBJ2-2 for the parts outside the CDR3, the full variable domain is DAGVTQSPTHLIKTRGQQVTLRCSPKSGHDTVSWYQQALGQGPQFIFQYYEEEERQRGNFPDRFSGHQFPNYSSELNVNALLLGDSALYLCASSLPGQGQSGELFFGEGSRLTVL.